A single sample gave rise to the 32 T cell receptor beta chains below, sequenced in a study of control samples from healthy donors and cancer patients. Sequencing was performed with immunoSEQ multiplex PCR; in TCRdb, only in-frame clones are kept and a portion is missing. The sample has approximately 110,000 clones, around 88% seen once. What was sequenced was blood. These receptors all come from a woman in her forties or fifties in good health.

The CDR3 loop is CAWGALNSPLHF. CDR3 sequence (DNA): TGTGCCTGGGGGGCGTTGAATTCACCCCTCCACTTT. This chain joins TRBV30 and TRBJ1-6, with D maybe TRBD1 (5 bases). Looked up from germline, CDR1 is GTSNPN and CDR2 is SVGIG (reference sequence). The CDR3 is 12 residues long. V was clipped by 5 bases and J by 7 bases, with 9 bases between them.

V usage is TRBV28 and J usage is TRBJ1-2; D is perhaps TRBD1 (5 bases). This CDR3 has 14 amino acids. V lost 4 bases and J lost 4, with 13 bases in between. Germline CDR1 reads MDHEN; CDR2 reads SYDVKM. CDR3 protein: CASSSGGTLYGYTF. The DNA of the CDR3 is TGTGCCAGCAGTTCCGGTGGGACTCTCTATGGCTACACCTTC.

J is TRBJ1-1 and V is TRBV6-6; D gene ambiguous. This CDR3 is 16 amino acids long. Trimming left V 10 bases short and J 1 base short, with 22 bases between. The germline gives CDR1 MNHNY, CDR2 SVGAGI (reference sequence). In DNA form, the CDR3 reads TGTGCCACGGTGAGAGCGCCATCCCCCCCGAACACTGAAGCTTTCTTT. This gives the protein CATVRAPSPPNTEAFF.

A single count supports this clone. The chain recombines TRBV15 with TRBJ2-7, with TRBD2 identical over 8 bases. Germline lookup yields CDR1 LNHNV and CDR2 YYDKDF (reference sequence). Losses at the gene ends were 0 bases for V and 4 bases for J; bases not matched to a gene: 14. CDR3 length: 18 amino acids. The CDR3 loop is CATSRDRGGGTHRYEQYV. The CDR3 DNA sequence: TGTGCCACCAGCAGAGATCGGGGGGGAGGGACCCATCGATACGAGCAGTACGTC.

In this sample, this clone turned up once. The chain is built from TRBV7-9 and TRBJ2-3; 10 positions match TRBD2. The CDR3 spans 17 residues. Germline CDR1 is SEHNR and CDR2 is FQNEAQ (reference sequence). J was trimmed by 4 bases and V by 2 bases; bases with no gene match: 9. CDR3 bases: TGTGCCAGCAGCTTACGATGGACTAGCGGCGCTTCAGATACGCAGTATTTT. It translates to CASSLRWTSGASDTQYF.

The chain has TRBV4-1 and TRBJ2-1; the D gene could be TRBD1 or TRBD2 (5 bases each). The CDR3 runs 16 residues. The germline V gene has CDR1 MGHRA and CDR2 YSYEKL. V lost 4 bases, J lost 4 bases, and 17 bases lay in between. CDR3 region: CASSPLGRKPYNEQFF. In DNA form, the CDR3 reads TGCGCCAGCAGCCCCCTGGGACGGAAGCCATACAATGAGCAGTTCTTC.

This sequence joins TRBV4-3 and TRBJ1-6; tentative D call: TRBD1 (5 bases). The V end was cut by 3 bases, the J end by 0 bases, with 12 bases between. CDR1 LGHNA and CDR2 YSLEER come from the germline V gene. The CDR3 contains 17 residues. The CDR3 region is CASSHSQGVSYNSPLHF. CDR3 DNA: TGCGCCAGCAGCCATAGTCAGGGAGTCTCCTATAATTCACCCCTCCACTTT.

This clone was seen more than once but under ten times. The CDR3 DNA reads TGTGCCTGGAGGGGGACAGGGGGTTACTCACCCCTCCACTTT. Translating gives CAWRGTGGYSPLHF. The chain recombines TRBV30 with TRBJ1-6; 11 bases agree with TRBD1. The length of the CDR3 is 14 residues. CDR1 is GTSNPN and CDR2 is SVGIG in the germline V gene (reference sequence). V was pared by 3 bases and J by 10 bases, with 5 bases of the junction left unmatched.

This clone was counted a single time. The rearrangement uses TRBV5-1 and TRBJ2-3, with D hard to call. The CDR3 spans 15 residues. The V end was cut by 0 bases, the J end by 3 bases, with 11 bases between. The germline V gene encodes CDR1 SGHRS and CDR2 YFSETQ. CDR3 loop: CASSLASYETDTQYF. The CDR3 DNA sequence: TGCGCCAGCAGCTTGGCCTCATACGAAACAGATACGCAGTATTTT.

This clone was seen just once. This sequence joins TRBV30 and TRBJ2-7, with D tentatively TRBD1 or TRBD2 (5 bases each). The V gene's germline CDR1 is GTSNPN and CDR2 SVGIG (reference sequence). V lost 4 bases and J lost 5, with 15 bases in between. The CDR3 covers 13 residues. The CDR3 DNA is TGTGCCTGGAAAGGGGTCCCGAGGGACGAGCAGTACTTC. Protein product: CAWKGVPRDEQYF.

The chain has TRBV12-5 and TRBJ1-1; 11 bases align to TRBD1. J lost 6 bases, V lost 5 bases, and 8 bases had no gene match. In germline, CDR1 is LGHNT, CDR2 FRNRAP. This CDR3 contains 15 residues. CDR3 residues: CASGNGQGARSEAFF. CDR3 nucleotide sequence: TGTGCTAGTGGTAACGGACAGGGGGCGCGCTCTGAAGCTTTCTTT.

J is TRBJ1-2 and V is TRBV6-2 or TRBV6-3; TRBD1 aligns across 9 bases. With 3 bases clipped from V and 4 bases from J, the junction kept 6 bases outside the gene matches. The CDR3 extends over 15 amino acids. Germline values: CDR1 MNHEY, CDR2 SVGEGT. The CDR3 sequence is CASSYPGQGIYGYTF. DNA of the CDR3: TGTGCCAGCAGTTATCCTGGACAGGGGATCTATGGCTACACCTTC.

The chain joins TRBV3-1 (or the pseudogene TRBV3-2) to TRBJ2-5, with a possible D match to TRBD2 (6 bases). The germline V gene encodes CDR1 LGHDT and CDR2 YNNKEL (reference sequence). V was shortened by 0 bases and J by 4 bases, with 21 bases between the two germline ends. CDR3 size: 18 residues. For the CDR3, the DNA is TGTGCCAGCAGCCAAGATAAGGAAAATAGCGGAGGAGGAGAGACCCAGTACTTC. Its translation is CASSQDKENSGGGETQYF.

The CDR3 region is CASSEVGQGIYEQYV. The CDR3 DNA sequence: TGTGCCAGCAGTGAAGTCGGACAGGGTATTTACGAGCAGTACGTC. The rearrangement joins TRBV6-1 to TRBJ2-7; 8 positions agree with TRBD1. V lost 1 base and J lost 4; bases outside the gene matches: 6. The CDR3 has 15 amino acids. Germline CDR1 and CDR2: MNHNS and SASEGT.

The V call is TRBV5-4, the J call TRBJ1-4; D unresolved. The CDR3 consists of 14 residues. The V gene's germline CDR1 is SGHNT and CDR2 YYREEE (reference sequence). Deletions cut 4 bases from V and 6 bases from J, with 13 bases between. The CDR3 spells CASSPQRADEKLFF. The CDR3 region has the DNA TGTGCCAGCAGCCCCCAGCGGGCAGATGAAAAACTGTTTTTT.

The chain has TRBV6-5 and TRBJ1-1; TRBD1 aligns across 9 bases. The CDR3 consists of 16 residues. After removal of 4 bases from V and 8 bases from J, the junction contained 14 bases not matched to a gene. Germline CDR1 is MNHEY and CDR2 is SVGAGI. The CDR3 coding sequence is TGTGCCAGCAGTTCCGGGACAGGGCCTCGTTGGACAGAAGCTTTCTTT. Its translation: CASSSGTGPRWTEAFF.

J is TRBJ1-5 and V is TRBV6-2 or TRBV6-3; D ambiguous. Trimming cost V 2 bases and J 7 bases, with 12 bases left between them. Germline CDR1 is MNHEY and CDR2 is SVGEGT. The CDR3 totals 14 residues. CDR3 region: CASSYGLSLQPQHF. The CDR3 DNA follows: TGTGCCAGCAGTTACGGACTCTCGCTCCAGCCCCAGCATTTT.

The chain combines TRBV27 with TRBJ2-1; weak D call: TRBD2 (5 bases). The ends were cut back, 5 bases at V and 0 bases at J, with 14 bases in the middle. Germline V lookup: CDR1 MNHEY, CDR2 SMNVEV (reference sequence). This CDR3 spans 16 amino acids. The CDR3 spells CASSPTLTSSYNEQFF. CDR3 in DNA: TGTGCCAGCAGTCCAACCTTAACTAGCTCCTACAATGAGCAGTTCTTC.

V gene TRBV7-9 combines with J gene TRBJ2-1; D ambiguous. The CDR3 covers 15 residues. Per germline, CDR1 SEHNR and CDR2 FQNEAQ (reference sequence). The ends were cut back, 0 bases at V and 0 bases at J, with 6 bases in the middle. In DNA form, the CDR3 reads TGTGCCAGCAGCTTAGCGGAAAGCTCCTACAATGAGCAGTTCTTC. Its protein product is CASSLAESSYNEQFF.

V gene TRBV30 combines with J gene TRBJ1-5, with 7 bases fitting TRBD1. CDR1 GTSNPN and CDR2 SVGIG come from the germline V gene (reference sequence). The CDR3 runs 17 residues. V lost 2 bases to trimming and J lost 0 bases; unmatched junction nucleotides: 10. The CDR3 bases are TGTGCCTGGAGTCTGGGCAGGGGGGCCTATAGCAATCAGCCCCAGCATTTT. It translates to CAWSLGRGAYSNQPQHF.

The chain joins TRBV5-6 to TRBJ1-2; D remains ambiguous. The V and J ends lost 3 bases and 4 bases respectively, with 13 bases between them. The CDR3 covers 14 residues. Germline lookup yields CDR1 SGHDT and CDR2 YYEEEE. DNA of the CDR3: TGTGCCAGCAGCTCCGTCAGGAGGATCTATGGCTACACCTTC. Translated: CASSSVRRIYGYTF.

The chain joins TRBV30 to TRBJ1-2; a weak D match, TRBD1 (6 bases). Looked up from germline, CDR1 is GTSNPN and CDR2 is SVGIG (reference sequence). CDR3 length: 12 residues. V lost 1 base to trimming and J lost 7 bases, with 10 bases between them. The CDR3 nucleotides are TGTGCCTGGAGTGACACAGGGACTGGCTACACCTTC. Its translation is CAWSDTGTGYTF.

V and J are TRBV4-3 and TRBJ2-1, with D uncertain. CDR3 length: 15 amino acids. CDR1 is LGHNA and CDR2 is YSLEER in the germline V gene. V was pared by 0 bases and J by 7 bases, with 13 bases between. CDR3 sequence reads: CASSQDRSSWNEQFF. In nucleotides, the CDR3 is TGCGCCAGCAGCCAAGATCGGTCGTCCTGGAATGAGCAGTTCTTC.

This rearrangement joins TRBV20-1 to TRBJ2-5; D gene uncertain. The CDR3 has 11 amino acids. The germline V gene encodes CDR1 DFQATT and CDR2 SNEGSKA (reference sequence). V was shortened by 4 bases and J by 3 bases, with 6 bases between the two germline ends. CDR3 DNA sequence: TGCAGTGCTAAATTAGAAGAGACCCAGTACTTC. Translating gives CSAKLEETQYF.

This clone was detected only once. The chain has TRBV6-5 and TRBJ2-7, with 8 bases aligning to TRBD2. Trimming at V came to 6 bases and at J to 0 bases, leaving 7 bases not matched to a gene. The CDR3 loop spans 15 amino acids. From germline, CDR1 is MNHEY and CDR2 SVGAGI. The CDR3 DNA is TGTGCCAGCAGCCGTACTAGCGGTTTCTCCTACGAGCAGTACTTC. The encoded protein is CASSRTSGFSYEQYF.

The chain is built from TRBV7-3 and TRBJ2-1; the D gene is possibly TRBD2 (5 bases). Trimming removed 4 bases from V and 0 bases from J, with 13 bases in between. Germline V CDR1 and CDR2: SGHTA, FQGTGA. The CDR3 contains 16 residues. DNA of the CDR3: TGTGCCAGCAGCTGGGATAGCGCGAGCTCCTACAATGAGCAGTTCTTC. It codes for CASSWDSASSYNEQFF.

The rearrangement links TRBV6-5 to TRBJ2-7; D call uncertain. Per the germline V gene, CDR1 is MNHEY and CDR2 is SVGAGI. The CDR3 runs 13 residues. V lost 6 bases and J lost 0, with 9 bases in between. CDR3 nucleotide sequence: TGTGCCAGCAGGATGGGGATCTCCTACGAGCAGTACGTC. This codes for CASRMGISYEQYV.

The CDR3 spells CASSPPDTSRETQYF. Here the CDR3 DNA reads TGTGCCAGCTCACCACCAGACACTTCCCGAGAGACCCAGTACTTC. V and J are TRBV18 and TRBJ2-5; no firm D call. V was cut by 0 bases and J by 4 bases, with 12 bases left in between. The CDR3 is 15 residues long. Germline CDR1 and CDR2: KGHSH and LQKENI.

This clone was seen just once. The chain is built from TRBV5-4 and TRBJ1-1; tentative D call: TRBD1 (5 bases). The CDR3 covers 16 residues. Looked up from germline, CDR1 is SGHNT and CDR2 is YYREEE (reference sequence). V gave up 0 bases and J gave up 0 bases, with 12 bases separating them. In DNA form, the CDR3 reads TGTGCCAGCAGCTTGGGGGGGAAAAGGGTGAACACTGAAGCTTTCTTT. This encodes CASSLGGKRVNTEAFF.

This clone was detected once. The chain employs TRBV19 and TRBJ1-5; 10 positions match TRBD1. The CDR3 runs 15 residues. With 7 bases clipped from V and 7 bases from J, the junction kept 10 bases outside the gene matches. Germline V gene lookup returns CDR1 LNHDA and CDR2 SQIVND (reference sequence). The CDR3 sequence is CASTPSDRGNQPQHF. CDR3 DNA: TGTGCCAGTACCCCCTCGGACAGGGGGAACCAGCCCCAGCATTTT.

The V call is TRBV6-5, the J call TRBJ2-6; no definite D call. Trimming removed 8 bases from V and 1 base from J, with 6 bases in between. CDR1 is MNHEY and CDR2 is SVGAGI in the germline V gene. The CDR3 length is 13 residues. CDR3 in amino acids: CASCFSGANVLTF. The CDR3 region has the DNA TGTGCCAGCTGCTTTTCTGGGGCCAACGTCCTGACTTTC.

Points on this clone: Other nucleotide sequences from this sample produce the same CDR3. This chain joins TRBV9 and TRBJ2-3; 12 bases are a match to TRBD2. The length of the CDR3 is 16 residues. CDR1 is SGDLS and CDR2 is YYNGEE in the germline V gene. The trim removed 0 bases at V and 3 bases at J, leaving 2 bases unmatched. DNA of the CDR3: TGTGCCAGCAGCGTAGGCCTAGCGGGAGGGACAGATACGCAGTATTTT. Translated: CASSVGLAGGTDTQYF.